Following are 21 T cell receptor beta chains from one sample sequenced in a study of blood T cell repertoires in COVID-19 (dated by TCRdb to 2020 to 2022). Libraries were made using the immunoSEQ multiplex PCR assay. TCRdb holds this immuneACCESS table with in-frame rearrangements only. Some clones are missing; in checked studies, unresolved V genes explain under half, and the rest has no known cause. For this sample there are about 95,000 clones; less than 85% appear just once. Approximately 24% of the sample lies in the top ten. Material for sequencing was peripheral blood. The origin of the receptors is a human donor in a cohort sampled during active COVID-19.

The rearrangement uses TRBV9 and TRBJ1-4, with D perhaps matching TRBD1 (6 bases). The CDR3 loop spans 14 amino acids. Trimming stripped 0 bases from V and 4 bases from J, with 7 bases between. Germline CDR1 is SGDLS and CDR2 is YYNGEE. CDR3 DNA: TGTGCCAGCAGCGTAGGCAGGGGTAATGAAAAACTGTTTTTT. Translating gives CASSVGRGNEKLFF.

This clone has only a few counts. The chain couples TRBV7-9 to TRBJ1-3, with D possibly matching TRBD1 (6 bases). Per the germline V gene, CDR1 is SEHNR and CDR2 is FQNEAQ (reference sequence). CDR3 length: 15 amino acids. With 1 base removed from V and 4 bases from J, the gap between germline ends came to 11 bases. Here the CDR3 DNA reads TGTGCCAGCAGCTTAGGCGGACAGATCGGAAACACCATATATTTT. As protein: CASSLGGQIGNTIYF.

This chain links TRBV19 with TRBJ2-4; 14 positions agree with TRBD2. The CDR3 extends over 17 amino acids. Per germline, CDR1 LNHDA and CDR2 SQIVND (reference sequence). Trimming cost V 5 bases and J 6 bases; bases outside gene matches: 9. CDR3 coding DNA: TGTGCCAGTAGTTCCTGGCAGACTAGCGGGGGGGTAAACATTCAGTACTTC. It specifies CASSSWQTSGGVNIQYF.

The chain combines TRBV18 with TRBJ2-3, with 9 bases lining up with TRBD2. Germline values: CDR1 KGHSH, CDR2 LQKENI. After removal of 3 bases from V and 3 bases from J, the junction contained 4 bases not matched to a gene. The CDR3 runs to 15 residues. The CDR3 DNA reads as TGTGCCAGCTCACCTCGACTAGCGGAGACAGATACGCAGTATTTT. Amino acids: CASSPRLAETDTQYF.

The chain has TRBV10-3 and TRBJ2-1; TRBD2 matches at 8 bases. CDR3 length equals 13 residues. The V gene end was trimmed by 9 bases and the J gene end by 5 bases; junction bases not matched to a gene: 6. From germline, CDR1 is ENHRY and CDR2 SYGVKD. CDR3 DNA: TGTGCCATTGCGGGGGGCCGCGACAATGAGCAGTTCTTC. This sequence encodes CAIAGGRDNEQFF.

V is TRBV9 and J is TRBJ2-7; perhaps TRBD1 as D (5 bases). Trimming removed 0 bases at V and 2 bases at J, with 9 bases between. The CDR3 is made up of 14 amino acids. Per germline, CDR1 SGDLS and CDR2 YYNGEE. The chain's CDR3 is CASSVAPGTYEQYF. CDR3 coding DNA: TGTGCCAGCAGCGTAGCCCCAGGGACCTACGAGCAGTACTTC.

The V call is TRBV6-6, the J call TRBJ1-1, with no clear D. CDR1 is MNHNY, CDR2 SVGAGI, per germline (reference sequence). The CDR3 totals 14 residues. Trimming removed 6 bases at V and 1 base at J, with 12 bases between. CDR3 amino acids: CASSQRAENTEAFF. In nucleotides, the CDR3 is TGTGCCAGCAGCCAGAGGGCGGAGAACACTGAAGCTTTCTTT.

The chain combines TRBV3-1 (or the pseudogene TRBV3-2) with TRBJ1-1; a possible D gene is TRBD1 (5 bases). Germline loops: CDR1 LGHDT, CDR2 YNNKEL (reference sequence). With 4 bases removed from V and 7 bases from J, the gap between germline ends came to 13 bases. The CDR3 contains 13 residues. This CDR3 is CASSPQTDSEAFF. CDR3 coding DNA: TGTGCCAGCAGCCCCCAGACAGACAGTGAAGCTTTCTTT.

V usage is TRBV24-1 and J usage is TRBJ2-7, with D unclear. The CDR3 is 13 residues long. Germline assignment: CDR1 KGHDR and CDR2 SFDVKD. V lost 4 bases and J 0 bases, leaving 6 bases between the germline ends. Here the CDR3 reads CATSEPGSYEQYF. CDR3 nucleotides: TGTGCCACCAGTGAACCGGGCTCCTACGAGCAGTACTTC.

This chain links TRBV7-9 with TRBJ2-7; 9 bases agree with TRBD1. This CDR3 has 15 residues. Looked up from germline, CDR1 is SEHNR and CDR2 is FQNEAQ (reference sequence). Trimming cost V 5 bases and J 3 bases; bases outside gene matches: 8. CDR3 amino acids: CASSPGLGQGYEQYF. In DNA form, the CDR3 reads TGTGCCAGCAGCCCCGGATTGGGACAGGGCTACGAGCAGTACTTC. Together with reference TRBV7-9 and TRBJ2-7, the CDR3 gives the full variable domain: DTGVSQNPRHKITKRGQNVTFRCDPISEHNRLYWYRQTLGQGPEFLTYFQNEAQLEKSRLLSDRFSAERPKGSFSTLEIQRTEQGDSAMYLCASSPGLGQGYEQYFGPGTRLTVT.

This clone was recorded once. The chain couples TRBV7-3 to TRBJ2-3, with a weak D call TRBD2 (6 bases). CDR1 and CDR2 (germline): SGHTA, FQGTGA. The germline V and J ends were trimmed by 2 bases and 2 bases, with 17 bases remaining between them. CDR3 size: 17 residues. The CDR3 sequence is CASSLSMGTAVTDTQYF. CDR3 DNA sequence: TGTGCCAGCAGCTTATCGATGGGGACTGCAGTCACAGATACGCAGTATTTT.

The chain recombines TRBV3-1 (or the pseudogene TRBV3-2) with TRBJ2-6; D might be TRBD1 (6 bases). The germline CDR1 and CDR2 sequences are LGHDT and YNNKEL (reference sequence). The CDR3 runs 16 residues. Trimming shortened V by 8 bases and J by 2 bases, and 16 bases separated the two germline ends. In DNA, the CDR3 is TGTGCCAGCTCCGGGACATTGGGCACTGGGGCCAACGTCCTGACTTTC. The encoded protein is CASSGTLGTGANVLTF.

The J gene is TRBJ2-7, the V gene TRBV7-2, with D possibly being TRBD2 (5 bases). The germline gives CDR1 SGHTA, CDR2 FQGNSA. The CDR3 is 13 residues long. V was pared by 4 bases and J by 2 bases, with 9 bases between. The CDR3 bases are TGTGCCAGCAGCTCCCGGGGAACCTACGAGCAGTACTTC. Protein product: CASSSRGTYEQYF.

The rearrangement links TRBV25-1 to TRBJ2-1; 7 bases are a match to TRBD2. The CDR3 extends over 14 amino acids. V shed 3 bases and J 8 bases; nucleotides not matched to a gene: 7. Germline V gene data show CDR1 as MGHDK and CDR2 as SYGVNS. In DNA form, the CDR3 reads TGTGCCAGCAGTGATCCGGGAGGTCACCATGAGCAGTTCTTC. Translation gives CASSDPGGHHEQFF.

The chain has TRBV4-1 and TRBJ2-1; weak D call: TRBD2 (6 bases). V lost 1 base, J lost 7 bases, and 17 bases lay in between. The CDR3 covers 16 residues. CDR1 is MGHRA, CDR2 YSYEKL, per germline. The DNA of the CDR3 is TGCGCCAGCAGCCAAGTTCCAGCGGGCTCTGGAAATGAGCAGTTCTTC. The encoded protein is CASSQVPAGSGNEQFF.

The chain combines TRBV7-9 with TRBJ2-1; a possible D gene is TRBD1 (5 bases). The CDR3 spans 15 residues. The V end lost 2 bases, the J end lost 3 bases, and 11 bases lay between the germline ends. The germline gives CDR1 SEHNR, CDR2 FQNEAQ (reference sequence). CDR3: CASSLRQGRYNEQFF. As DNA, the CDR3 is TGTGCCAGCAGCTTAAGGCAGGGCCGCTACAATGAGCAGTTCTTC.

CDR3 nucleotide sequence: TGTGCCAGCAGCTCTTTGGGACAGGGGTCTGGAAACACCATATATTTT. This sequence encodes CASSSLGQGSGNTIYF. J is TRBJ1-3 and V is TRBV7-2; the match to TRBD1 covers 10 bases. Trimming at V came to 4 bases and at J to 1 base, leaving 4 bases not matched to a gene. This CDR3 contains 16 residues. Looked up from germline, CDR1 is SGHTA and CDR2 is FQGNSA. Complete variable domain (other parts from reference TRBV7-2 and TRBJ1-3): GAGVSQSPSNKVTEKGKDVELRCDPISGHTALYWYRQSLGQGLEFLIYFQGNSAPDKSGLPSDRFSAERTGGSVSTLTIQRTQQEDSAVYLCASSSLGQGSGNTIYFGEGSWLTVV.

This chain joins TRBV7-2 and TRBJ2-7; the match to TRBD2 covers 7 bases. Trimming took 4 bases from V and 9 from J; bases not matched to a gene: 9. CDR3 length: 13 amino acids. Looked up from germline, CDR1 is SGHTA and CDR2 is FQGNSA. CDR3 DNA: TGTGCCAGCAGCTACGTACCGGGAGGAGGGCAGTACTTC. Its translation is CASSYVPGGGQYF.

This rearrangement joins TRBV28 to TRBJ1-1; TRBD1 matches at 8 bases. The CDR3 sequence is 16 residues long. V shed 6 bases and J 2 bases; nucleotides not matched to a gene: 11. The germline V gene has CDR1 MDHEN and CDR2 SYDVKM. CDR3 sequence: CASSAFRTGINTEAFF. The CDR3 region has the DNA TGTGCCAGCAGCGCCTTTCGGACAGGGATAAACACTGAAGCTTTCTTT.

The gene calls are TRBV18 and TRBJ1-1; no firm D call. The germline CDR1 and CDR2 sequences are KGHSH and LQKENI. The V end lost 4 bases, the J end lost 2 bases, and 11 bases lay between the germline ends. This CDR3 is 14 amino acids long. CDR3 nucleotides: TGTGCCAGCTCACAGGACGGAGGAAACACTGAAGCTTTCTTT. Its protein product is CASSQDGGNTEAFF.

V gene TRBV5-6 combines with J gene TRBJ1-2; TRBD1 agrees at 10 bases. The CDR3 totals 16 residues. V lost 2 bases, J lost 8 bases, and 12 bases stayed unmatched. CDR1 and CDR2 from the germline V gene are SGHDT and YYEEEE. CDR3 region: CASSFPADRGRGGYTF. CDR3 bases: TGTGCCAGCAGCTTTCCGGCCGACAGGGGGCGCGGAGGCTACACCTTC.